This T cell receptor beta chain was sequenced for a study of CD8+ T cells in alopecia areata. Study background: Each of the treated patients was given oral tofacitinib, 5 to 10 mg twice daily, for moderate-to-severe alopecia areata.

RNA was extracted and reverse transcribed into cDNA as the sequencing template. Generated by immunoSEQ multiplex PCR, the TCRdb table keeps only in-frame clones and is missing some. The sample lists more than 100,000 clones; around 50% were seen once. Lesional scalp tissue (obtained by punch biopsy) and peripheral blood were collected from alopecia areata patients. The receptor was isolated from a human donor with alopecia areata. Sequences were derived from CD4+ T cells sorted from blood, sampled at week 0.

The CDR3, as DNA: TGCGCCAGCAGCTTCTCCGGGACAGCGAGCACAGATACGCAGTATTTT. It is translated as CASSFSGTASTDTQYF. The chain has TRBV5-1 and TRBJ2-3; 7 bases agree with TRBD1. The ends lost 2 bases at V and 0 bases at J; junction bases unmatched: 6. The CDR3 spans 16 residues. Per germline, CDR1 SGHRS and CDR2 YFSETQ.